A single sample is the source of the 16 T cell receptor beta chains below, sequenced in a study of blood T cell repertoires in COVID-19. Using immunoSEQ multiplex PCR, the repertoire was profiled, and TCRdb retains in-frame clones only, with some absent. This sample has about 210,000 clones; less than 90% occur once, and the top ten carry roughly 0.69%. The specimen sequenced was peripheral blood. The receptors come from a man aged 40-49 years with acute or convalescent COVID-19.

The chain carries TRBV4-2 and TRBJ2-1; 8 bases map to TRBD2. This CDR3 has 16 amino acids. Germline V CDR1 and CDR2: LGHNA, YNFKEQ. J lost 7 bases, V lost 4 bases, and 12 bases had no gene match. The CDR3 nucleotides are TGTGCCAGCAGCCTGCCCCCCGGGGGGGCTTGGAATGAGCAGTTCTTC. Protein: CASSLPPGGAWNEQFF.

The chain is built from TRBV7-2 and TRBJ1-1, with 11 positions matching TRBD1. The V and J ends lost 1 base and 11 bases, in that order; junction bases with no gene match: 9. CDR3 length equals 15 residues. The germline V gene has CDR1 SGHTA and CDR2 FQGNSA. CDR3 protein: CASSLGDRGRVGAFF. The CDR3 DNA is TGTGCCAGCAGCTTAGGGGACAGGGGGAGGGTCGGGGCTTTCTTT.

This clone was counted a few times. The chain joins TRBV10-1 to TRBJ2-1, with D possibly matching TRBD2 (5 bases). The CDR3 is 16 amino acids. Trimming left V 0 bases short and J 9 bases short, with 18 bases between. CDR1 WNHNN and CDR2 SYGVQD come from the germline V gene (reference sequence). The CDR3 sequence is CASSESRASEVTEQFF. As DNA, the CDR3 is TGCGCCAGCAGTGAGTCGAGGGCTTCGGAGGTCACTGAGCAGTTCTTC.

The genes are TRBV3-1 (or the pseudogene TRBV3-2) and TRBJ1-4; 9 positions match TRBD1. V was pared by 1 base and J by 8 bases, with 8 bases of the junction left unmatched. The CDR3 has 16 residues. Germline V gene sequence: CDR1 LGHDT, CDR2 YNNKEL (reference sequence). The DNA of the CDR3 is TGTGCCAGCAGCCAAGGTTCCGGGACAGGGTGGGAAAAACTGTTTTTT. Protein sequence: CASSQGSGTGWEKLFF.

For the CDR3, the DNA is TGTGCCAGCAGCCAGAGGGGCAGGGGGGCCCATGGCTACACCTTC. Translation gives CASSQRGRGAHGYTF. This chain connects TRBV7-2 to TRBJ1-2; 7 bases align to TRBD1. With 5 bases clipped from V and 6 bases from J, the junction kept 12 bases outside the gene matches. CDR3 length: 15 amino acids. Germline CDR1 reads SGHTA; CDR2 reads FQGNSA.

This chain uses TRBV19 with TRBJ1-5; the D gene is possibly TRBD1 (6 bases). The V gene's germline CDR1 is LNHDA and CDR2 SQIVND (reference sequence). This CDR3 has 12 amino acids. The germline V and J ends were trimmed by 9 bases and 6 bases, with 12 bases remaining between them. The CDR3 bases are TGTGCCAGCAACAGGGTGCTTCAGCCCCAGCATTTT. The encoded protein is CASNRVLQPQHF.

In its sample, this clone was seen once. The rearrangement uses TRBV5-5 and TRBJ1-3; 7 nucleotides match TRBD1. The V gene's germline CDR1 is SGHKS and CDR2 YYEKEE (reference sequence). The CDR3 is made up of 15 amino acids. V shed 10 bases and J 0 bases; nucleotides not matched to a gene: 10. This CDR3 is CASLEGAHSGNTIYF. In DNA, the CDR3 is TGTGCCTCCTTGGAGGGGGCTCACTCTGGAAACACCATATATTTT.

The gene calls are TRBV2 and TRBJ1-5, with 7 positions matching TRBD1. The length of the CDR3 is 16 residues. CDR1 and CDR2 (germline): SNHLY, FYNNEI. The V and J ends lost 5 bases and 5 bases, in that order; junction bases with no gene match: 12. This CDR3 reads CASSNNRDSRDQPQHF. The CDR3 coding sequence is TGTGCCAGCAGTAATAACCGGGACAGCCGTGATCAGCCCCAGCATTTT.

The chain links TRBV7-9 to TRBJ1-4, with D perhaps TRBD1 (5 bases). Germline lookup yields CDR1 SEHNR and CDR2 FQNEAQ (reference sequence). V lost 7 bases to trimming and J lost 0 bases, with 15 bases between them. The CDR3 has 16 residues. CDR3 loop: CASTPGVSATNEKLFF. The CDR3 coding sequence is TGTGCCAGCACCCCGGGGGTATCTGCAACTAATGAAAAACTGTTTTTT.

The CDR3 reads CASSPGTGLLTDTQYF. The CDR3 coding sequence is TGTGCCAGCAGCCCCGGGACAGGGTTACTCACAGATACGCAGTATTTT. The genes are TRBV5-6 and TRBJ2-3; 9 nucleotides align to TRBD1. This CDR3 spans 16 amino acids. Germline lookup yields CDR1 SGHDT and CDR2 YYEEEE. V was pared by 4 bases and J by 2 bases, with 8 bases of the junction left unmatched.

The gene calls are TRBV29-1 and TRBJ2-2; weak D call: TRBD1 (6 bases). Germline V gene sequence: CDR1 SQVTM, CDR2 ANQGSEA. This CDR3 contains 12 residues. Trimming removed 6 bases at V and 10 bases at J, with 15 bases between. CDR3 bases: TGCAGCGTCATCGTAGGGGGAACGGAGCTGTTTTTT. Its protein is CSVIVGGTELFF.

The chain's CDR3 is CASSQNRGPLREQYF. The CDR3 coding sequence is TGCGCCAGCAGCCAGAACAGGGGGCCCCTCCGGGAGCAGTACTTC. The chain combines TRBV4-3 with TRBJ2-7, with 9 bases that match TRBD1. Germline V CDR1 and CDR2: LGHNA, YSLEER. This CDR3 spans 15 amino acids. V lost 3 bases and J lost 7; bases outside the gene matches: 10.

The gene calls are TRBV30 and TRBJ2-5, with 12 bases aligning to TRBD1. Germline-derived CDR1 and CDR2 are GTSNPN and SVGIG (reference sequence). The ends lost 1 base at V and 5 bases at J; junction bases unmatched: 14. The CDR3 loop spans 18 amino acids. CDR3 nucleotide sequence: TGTGCCTGGAGTGGCCGGGACAGGGGGCGCCCCGGTTGGGAGACCCAGTACTTC. It yields the protein CAWSGRDRGRPGWETQYF.

The chain links TRBV6-6 to TRBJ1-2; D gene unclear. The V gene's germline CDR1 is MNHNY and CDR2 SVGAGI (reference sequence). Trimming stripped 5 bases from V and 4 bases from J, with 29 bases between. CDR3 length: 19 residues. The CDR3 region is CASSPSGRTMGRNAYGYTF. CDR3 bases: TGTGCCAGCAGTCCCTCGGGAAGGACGATGGGCAGAAACGCCTATGGCTACACCTTC.

This clone appeared a single time. The rearrangement links TRBV29-1 to TRBJ2-2, with D possibly TRBD2 on 6 matching bases. From germline, CDR1 is SQVTM and CDR2 ANQGSEA. The CDR3 has 14 residues. V shed 7 bases and J shed 6 bases, with 18 bases lying between them. CDR3 protein: CSAYRGRGAGELFF. CDR3 bases: TGCAGCGCCTACCGGGGGAGAGGCGCCGGGGAGCTGTTTTTT.

This clone appeared once. This chain connects TRBV19 to TRBJ2-3, with 8 bases lining up with TRBD2. CDR1 and CDR2 (germline): LNHDA, SQIVND (reference sequence). This CDR3 has 15 amino acids. V lost 9 bases to trimming and J lost 4 bases; unmatched junction nucleotides: 12. The CDR3 bases are TGTGCCAGCAACGAGGGACTAGGGATCGCAGATACGCAGTATTTT. It translates to CASNEGLGIADTQYF.